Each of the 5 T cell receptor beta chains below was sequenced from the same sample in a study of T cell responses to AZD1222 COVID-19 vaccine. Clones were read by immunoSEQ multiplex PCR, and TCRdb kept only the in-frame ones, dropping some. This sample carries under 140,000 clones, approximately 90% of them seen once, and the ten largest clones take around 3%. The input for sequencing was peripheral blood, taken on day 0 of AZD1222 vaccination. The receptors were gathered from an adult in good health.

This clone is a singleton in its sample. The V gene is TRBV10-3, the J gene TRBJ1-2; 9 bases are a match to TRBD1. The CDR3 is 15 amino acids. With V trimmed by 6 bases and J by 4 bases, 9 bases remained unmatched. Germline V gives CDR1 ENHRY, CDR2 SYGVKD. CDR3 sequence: CAISLNRGQSYGYTF. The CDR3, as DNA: TGTGCCATCAGCCTTAACAGGGGGCAAAGCTATGGCTACACCTTC.

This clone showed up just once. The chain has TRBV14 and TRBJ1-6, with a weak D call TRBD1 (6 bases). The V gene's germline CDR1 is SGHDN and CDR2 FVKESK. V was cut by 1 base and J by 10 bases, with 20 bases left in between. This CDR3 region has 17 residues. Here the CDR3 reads CASSQGGTWGRRSPLHF. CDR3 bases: TGTGCCAGCAGCCAAGGCGGAACATGGGGGCGGAGATCACCCCTCCACTTT.

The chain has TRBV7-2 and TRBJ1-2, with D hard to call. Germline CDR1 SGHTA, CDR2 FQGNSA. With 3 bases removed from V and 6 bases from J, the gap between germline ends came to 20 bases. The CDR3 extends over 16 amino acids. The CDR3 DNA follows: TGTGCCAGCAGCTTGTACAGTCAGAGGGAACGTAATGGCTACACCTTC. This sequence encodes CASSLYSQRERNGYTF.

The CDR3 DNA is TGTGCCAGCAGTGATAGTTTAGCGCAGACCTACAATGAGCAGTTCTTC. This sequence encodes CASSDSLAQTYNEQFF. The rearrangement uses TRBV6-1 and TRBJ2-1; tentative D call: TRBD2 (5 bases). The CDR3 has 16 residues. The germline V and J ends were trimmed by 3 bases and 2 bases, with 14 bases remaining between them. In germline, CDR1 is MNHNS, CDR2 SASEGT.

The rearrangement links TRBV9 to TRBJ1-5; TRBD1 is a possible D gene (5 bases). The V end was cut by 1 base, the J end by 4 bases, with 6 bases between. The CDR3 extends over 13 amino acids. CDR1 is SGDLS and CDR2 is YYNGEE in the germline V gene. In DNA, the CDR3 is TGTGCCAGCAGCGTATCAGGGAATCAGCCCCAGCATTTT. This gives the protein CASSVSGNQPQHF. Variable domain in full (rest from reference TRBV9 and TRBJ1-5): DSGVTQTPKHLITATGQRVTLRCSPRSGDLSVYWYQQSLDQGLQFLIQYYNGEERAKGNILERFSAQQFPDLHSELNLSSLELGDSALYFCASSVSGNQPQHFGDGTRLSIL.